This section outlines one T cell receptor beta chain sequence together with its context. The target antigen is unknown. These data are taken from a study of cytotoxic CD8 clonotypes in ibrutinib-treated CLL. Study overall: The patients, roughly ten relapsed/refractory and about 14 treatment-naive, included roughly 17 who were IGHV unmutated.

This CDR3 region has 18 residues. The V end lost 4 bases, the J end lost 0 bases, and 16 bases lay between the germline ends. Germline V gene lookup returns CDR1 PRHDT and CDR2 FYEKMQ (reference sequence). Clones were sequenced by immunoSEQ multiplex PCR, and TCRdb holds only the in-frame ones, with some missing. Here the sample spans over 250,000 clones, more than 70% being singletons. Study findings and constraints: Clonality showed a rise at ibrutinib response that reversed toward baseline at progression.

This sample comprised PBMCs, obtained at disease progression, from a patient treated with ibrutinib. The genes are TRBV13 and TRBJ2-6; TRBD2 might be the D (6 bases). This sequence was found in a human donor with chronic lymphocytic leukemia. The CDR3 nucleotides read TGTGCCAGCAGCTCCCGGGACTCTTCTCTCTCTGGGGCCAACGTCCTGACTTTC. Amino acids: CASSSRDSSLSGANVLTF. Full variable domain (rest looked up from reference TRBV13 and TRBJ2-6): AAGVIQSPRHLIKEKRETATLKCYPIPRHDTVYWYQQGPGQDPQFLISFYEKMQSDKGSIPDRFSAQQFSDYHSELNMSSLELGDSALYFCASSSRDSSLSGANVLTFGAGSRLTVL.